The 13 T cell receptor beta chains below all came from one sample that was sequenced in a study of early T cells in non-severe SARS-CoV-2 infection. TCRdb re-analysed the 5' RACE reads in MiXCR, keeping a single row per CDR3 protein. The top ten clones hold under 9% of a sample with tens of thousands of distinct CDR3 sequences, 8.5% to 10% of them seen once. The sequenced material came from whole blood. All receptors come from an adult who was a healthcare worker with PCR-confirmed SARS-CoV-2 infection or an uninfected control (not recorded which).

The rearrangement joins TRBV29-1 to TRBJ2-7; D gene uncertain. V was clipped by 4 bases and J by 5 bases, with 12 bases between them. From germline, CDR1 is SQVTM and CDR2 ANQGSEA. CDR3 size: 12 residues. The CDR3 region has the DNA TGCAGCGTTGGCAAGTCCGCCCACGAGCAGTACTTC. Translated: CSVGKSAHEQYF.

The V and J genes are TRBV5-1 and TRBJ2-1, with TRBD2 matching 7 bases. The junction had 5 bases not matched to a gene; V was cut back by 0 bases and J by 2 bases. Per the germline V gene, CDR1 is SGHRS and CDR2 is YFSETQ. CDR3 length: 16 residues. The CDR3 nucleotides read TGCGCCAGCAGCTTGGCCGGGAGGCCCCCCTACAATGAGCAGTTCTTC. Translation gives CASSLAGRPPYNEQFF.

The V gene is TRBV19, the J gene TRBJ1-2; 11 positions match TRBD1. Trimming cost V 9 bases and J 3 bases; bases outside gene matches: 3. This CDR3 has 13 residues. The germline gives CDR1 LNHDA, CDR2 SQIVND (reference sequence). CDR3 protein: CASQGQGDYGYTF. The DNA of the CDR3 is TGTGCCAGCCAGGGACAGGGGGACTATGGCTACACCTTC.

This clonotype was recorded many times. The rearrangement links TRBV10-3 to TRBJ1-2; D possibly corresponds to TRBD1 (6 bases). The germline V gene encodes CDR1 ENHRY and CDR2 SYGVKD. The CDR3 runs to 11 residues. V lost 10 bases and J lost 8, with 14 bases in between. CDR3 sequence reads: CATTSGDGYTF. CDR3 coding DNA: TGTGCCACAACCTCAGGGGACGGCTACACCTTC.

The chain employs TRBV9 and TRBJ2-7; 7 bases agree with TRBD2. This CDR3 region has 15 residues. CDR1 and CDR2 from the germline V gene are SGDLS and YYNGEE. V lost 4 bases, J lost 0 bases, and 7 bases stayed unmatched. The CDR3 spells CASSLEAGPSYEQYF. CDR3 DNA sequence: TGTGCCAGCAGCCTTGAAGCGGGACCCTCCTACGAGCAGTACTTC. Full variable domain (rest looked up from reference TRBV9 and TRBJ2-7): DSGVTQTPKHLITATGQRVTLRCSPRSGDLSVYWYQQSLDQGLQFLIQYYNGEERAKGNILERFSAQQFPDLHSELNLSSLELGDSALYFCASSLEAGPSYEQYFGPGTRLTVT.

Points on this clonotype: This may come from a read error, since a much larger clone is one base off. The gene calls are TRBV27 and TRBJ1-1; 11 bases align to TRBD1. Germline lookup yields CDR1 MNHEY and CDR2 SMNVEV (reference sequence). After removal of 5 bases from V and 1 base from J, the junction contained 12 bases not matched to a gene. The CDR3 totals 18 residues. CDR3 amino acids: CASSPTTRDRGANTEAFF. The CDR3 region has the DNA TGTGCCAGCAGTCCCACCACTCGGGACAGGGGGGCGAACACTGAAGCTTTCTTT.

The rearrangement uses TRBV9 and TRBJ2-2; maybe TRBD1 (5 bases). CDR3 length: 17 amino acids. The ends were cut back, 0 bases at V and 1 base at J, with 13 bases in the middle. Germline V gene lookup returns CDR1 SGDLS and CDR2 YYNGEE. The CDR3: CASSVVGDLGNTGELFF. The CDR3 coding sequence is TGTGCCAGCAGCGTAGTAGGGGATCTGGGGAACACCGGGGAGCTGTTTTTT.

This clonotype has a count of ten or more. The chain uses TRBV4-2 and TRBJ2-1; no clear D gene. The CDR3 has 11 residues. Between the trimmed V and J ends, which lost 3 bases and 8 bases, there was a span of 5 bases. Germline CDR1 reads LGHNA; CDR2 reads YNFKEQ. CDR3 DNA sequence: TGTGCCAGCAGCCAGGGGTATGAGCAGTTCTTC. Its protein is CASSQGYEQFF.

This clonotype has at least ten counts. The gene calls are TRBV11-2 and TRBJ2-7; D possibly corresponds to TRBD1 (6 bases). V lost 5 bases, J lost 3 bases, and 17 bases lay in between. Germline-derived CDR1 and CDR2 are SGHAT and FQNNGV. This CDR3 comprises 15 residues. The CDR3 loop is CASSPSRDKSYEQYF. CDR3 in DNA: TGTGCCAGCAGCCCGAGCCGGGACAAAAGCTACGAGCAGTACTTC.

The rearrangement joins TRBV20-1 to TRBJ2-6; tentatively, D is TRBD1 (6 bases). The germline V and J ends were trimmed by 3 bases and 4 bases, with 10 bases remaining between them. CDR3 length: 14 residues. The germline V gene encodes CDR1 DFQATT and CDR2 SNEGSKA (reference sequence). In DNA, the CDR3 is TGCAGTGCTAGCTACAGGGTCGGGGCCAACGTCCTGACTTTC. Translation gives CSASYRVGANVLTF.

The rearrangement uses TRBV30 and TRBJ2-1; 8 bases fit TRBD1. With V trimmed by 2 bases and J by 13 bases, 16 bases remained unmatched. The length of the CDR3 is 15 residues. The germline V gene has CDR1 GTSNPN and CDR2 SVGIG (reference sequence). CDR3 amino acids: CAWSNVIGQGAFQFF. The CDR3 DNA reads TGTGCCTGGAGTAATGTAATCGGCCAGGGGGCCTTCCAGTTCTTC.

The table lists this clonotype with many counts. This chain connects TRBV29-1 to TRBJ2-3, with TRBD2 identical over 13 bases. Losses at the gene ends were 4 bases for V and 11 bases for J; bases not matched to a gene: 3. The CDR3 runs 12 residues. Germline values: CDR1 SQVTM, CDR2 ANQGSEA. This CDR3 is CSVGTSGSLQYF. CDR3 in DNA: TGCAGCGTTGGGACTAGCGGGAGCCTGCAGTATTTT.

This clonotype was detected ten times or more. CDR3 residues: CASSREMNTEAFF. The CDR3 nucleotides read TGTGCCAGCTCACGGGAGATGAACACTGAAGCTTTCTTT. The chain links TRBV18 to TRBJ1-1, with no clear D. V lost 4 bases to trimming and J lost 0 bases, with 6 bases between them. Germline V gene sequence: CDR1 KGHSH, CDR2 LQKENI. This CDR3 spans 13 amino acids. The full variable domain, in which reference TRBV18 and TRBJ1-1 provide the parts outside the CDR3, is NAGVMQNPRHLVRRRGQEARLRCSPMKGHSHVYWYRQLPEEGLKFMVYLQKENIIDESGMPKERFSAEFPKEGPSILRIQQVVRGDSAAYFCASSREMNTEAFFGQGTRLTVV.